What follows describes a single T cell receptor beta chain. The count of this clone is one. Its antigen remains unidentified. No much larger clonotype is one base removed from it; base qualities were not supplied. Other nucleotide sequences from this sample produce the same CDR3. The sample comes from a study of blood T cell repertoires in COVID-19 (dated by TCRdb to the early 2020s). A note on the overall study: The collaborator samples originated in the United States, Italy and Spain and spanned the acute and convalescent phases of COVID-19. Where available, HLA class I and class II types were obtained from metadata supplied by the sample provider rather than from assay-based typing. Subjects who had been exposed to COVID-19, were actively infected with it, or had recovered from it provided the deeply sampled blood TCRbeta repertoires that made up the dataset. The samples were drawn from the first 160 participants of the ongoing ImmuneRACE study and from more than 1,000 subjects provided by 6 global collaborators. The sample metadata nearly always contained a de-identified subject ID, COVID-19 status, age in years and sex. The repertoires were released in a freely available public database meant as a resource for research on the immune response to SARS-CoV-2. The prospective study material was composed of cDNA or gDNA derived from T cells, B-cell-depleted T cells, or PBMCs. The investigation overall reported the following: The quantity of clinical and demographic metadata differed by source and by participant and was supplied without curation.

TCRbeta CDR3 regions were amplified from genomic DNA using the immunoSEQ Assay, a bias-controlled multiplex PCR. On the study's bioinformatics: The number of nucleated cells in each sample was estimated from the amplification of reference gene primers within the assay. To quantify the absolute abundance of each unique TCRbeta CDR3 rearrangement, sequence reads were collapsed and filtered. For each sample, productive Simpson clonality was calculated by taking the square root of Simpson's diversity index across productive rearrangements. This is the immuneACCESS table as TCRdb keeps it, with only in-frame sequences that have V and J called. A part of the clones is gone; compared with another copy, unresolved V genes explain less than half, and the rest is unexplained. V and J calls plus clone size are reproduced from that table; the DNA served to infer D and trimming. The table for this sample lists approximately 330,000 clones; 87% of them were counted only once. Of the sample, approximately 9.3% falls within the top ten clones.

In Seattle, one collaborating source enrolled patients while the infection was active and tracked those patients longitudinally over the course of disease. Each collaborating institution followed its own protocols to collect whole blood in K2EDTA tubes. For TCRbeta analysis, collaborators shipped samples as frozen whole blood, isolated PBMCs, or DNA extracted from either of those sample types. Sequencing used peripheral blood. This receptor was identified in a young man with COVID-19, enrolled during active disease.

Here is the DNA: TGTGCCAGTAGTATACAGGGGGCATACGAGCAGTACTTC. Its translation is CASSIQGAYEQYF. The rearranged chain carries TRBV19 and TRBJ2-7; 8 central bases correspond to TRBD1. CDR1 and CDR2, per the germline V gene (reference sequence), are LNHDA and SQIVND. The cysteine opens and the phenylalanine closes a CDR3 of 13 amino acids. The sequence is cut down to CDR3 DNA, 39 bases in frame from base 1. The V end gives up 2 bases and the J end 4 bases, leaving 1 base in the junction not matched to a gene.